The 5 T cell receptor beta chains in this list originate from one sample, sequenced in a study of blood T cell repertoires in COVID-19. Some clones are missing from TCRdb's copy, which holds only in-frame ones; the method was immunoSEQ multiplex PCR. The table has about 280,000 clones, around 85% seen once. Source material: PBMCs or T cells enriched from blood (not recorded which). The origin of the receptors is a woman aged 50 to 60 who had recovered from COVID-19.

This chain connects TRBV10-2 to TRBJ1-4; D might be TRBD1 (6 bases). V lost 3 bases to trimming and J lost 8 bases, with 10 bases between them. From germline, CDR1 is WSHSY and CDR2 SAAADI. This CDR3 region has 13 residues. The CDR3 bases are TGCGCCAGCAGTGAACAGGGTCGGGAAAAACTGTTTTTT. Its translation: CASSEQGREKLFF.

The CDR3 here is CASRNQRGATDTQYF. The CDR3 bases are TGTGCCAGTAGAAACCAGCGGGGGGCCACAGATACGCAGTATTTT. J is TRBJ2-3 and V is TRBV19; 9 positions agree with TRBD2. This CDR3 is built from 15 residues. Germline values: CDR1 LNHDA, CDR2 SQIVND (reference sequence). V trimming: 6 bases; J trimming: 2 bases; junction bases outside the gene matches: 6. Looking up the rest from reference TRBV19 and TRBJ2-3 gives the full variable domain: DGGITQSPKYLFRKEGQNVTLSCEQNLNHDAMYWYRQDPGQGLRLIYYSQIVNDFQKGDIAEGYSVSREKKESFPLTVTSAQKNPTAFYLCASRNQRGATDTQYFGPGTRLTVL.

CDR3 loop: CASSRRATLKSTDTQYF. Here the CDR3 DNA reads TGTGCCAGCAGCCGCAGGGCCACACTTAAGTCTACAGATACGCAGTATTTT. V usage is TRBV6-2 or TRBV6-3 and J usage is TRBJ2-3; perhaps TRBD1 as D (5 bases). The CDR3 is made up of 17 amino acids. Trimming removed 6 bases at V and 3 bases at J, with 22 bases between. Germline V gene data show CDR1 as MNHEY and CDR2 as SVGEGT.

The sample holds one count of this clone. CDR3: CASSPPRLQVVNTEAFF. In DNA form, the CDR3 reads TGCGCCAGCAGCCCACCGCGTTTACAGGTGGTGAACACTGAAGCTTTCTTT. The gene calls are TRBV4-1 and TRBJ1-1; TRBD1 might be the D (5 bases). There are 17 residues in the CDR3. The germline CDR1 and CDR2 sequences are MGHRA and YSYEKL. Trimming cost V 4 bases and J 0 bases, with 18 bases left between them.

The rearrangement joins TRBV11-2 to TRBJ1-1; TRBD1 agrees at 7 bases. The ends lost 3 bases at V and 1 base at J; junction bases unmatched: 2. Germline CDR1 SGHAT, CDR2 FQNNGV. The CDR3 runs 14 residues. The CDR3 region has the DNA TGTGCCAGCAGCTTGACAGGGCAGAACACTGAAGCTTTCTTT. This sequence encodes CASSLTGQNTEAFF.